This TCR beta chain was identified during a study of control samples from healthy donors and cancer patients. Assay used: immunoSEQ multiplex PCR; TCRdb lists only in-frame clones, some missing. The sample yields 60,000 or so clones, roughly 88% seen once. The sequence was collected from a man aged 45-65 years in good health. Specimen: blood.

CDR3 in amino acids: CASSQGGGSYNEQFF. CDR3 sequence (DNA): TGCGCCAGCAGCCAAGGAGGAGGCTCCTACAATGAGCAGTTCTTC. The chain has TRBV4-3 and TRBJ2-1, with D perhaps matching TRBD2 (5 bases). With 1 base removed from V and 0 bases from J, the gap between germline ends came to 7 bases. The germline gives CDR1 LGHNA, CDR2 YSLEER. This CDR3 is 15 amino acids long.